Listed below are T cell receptor beta chains from one sample, sequenced in a study of blood T cell repertoires in COVID-19. Sequencing used immunoSEQ multiplex PCR; TCRdb keeps in-frame clones, though not all of them. The sample has fewer than 200,000 clones, roughly 84% seen once. The sample comprised PBMCs or T cells enriched from blood (not recorded which). The origin of the receptors is a young woman who had been exposed to COVID-19. The CDR3 runs from the conserved cysteine through the conserved F or W. The D gene is left open where the match is weak. Expanded clones are given a class, and other clones once, few, many or no size at all.

d_call: TRBD1
j_call: TRBJ2-2
clone_size: NA
v_call: TRBV5-1
cdr3_length: 14
cdr3_aa: CASSADRGTGELFF
cdr3_nt: TGCGCCAGCAGCGCGGACAGGGGCACCGGGGAGCTGTTTTTT

d_call: NA
j_call: TRBJ2-6
clone_size: NA
v_call: TRBV4-1
cdr3_length: 15
cdr3_aa: CASSLRSPGANVLTF
cdr3_nt: TGCGCCAGCAGCCTCCGAAGCCCTGGGGCCAACGTCCTGACTTTC

d_call: TRBD1
j_call: TRBJ2-7
clone_size: NA
v_call: TRBV7-6
cdr3_length: 15
cdr3_aa: CASSLATGQDYEQYF
cdr3_nt: TGTGCCAGCAGCTTGGCGACAGGGCAAGACTACGAGCAGTACTTC

d_call: TRBD2
j_call: TRBJ2-5
clone_size: NA
v_call: TRBV3-1/TRBV3-2
cdr3_length: 18
cdr3_aa: CASSQVRGLAGVGETQYF
cdr3_nt: TGTGCCAGCAGCCAAGTGAGGGGACTAGCGGGGGTCGGGGAGACCCAGTACTTC

d_call: NA
j_call: TRBJ2-7
clone_size: NA
v_call: TRBV29-1
cdr3_length: 12
cdr3_aa: CSAVGGFDEQYF
cdr3_nt: TGCAGCGCTGTTGGAGGGTTTGACGAGCAGTACTTC

d_call: TRBD1
j_call: TRBJ1-1
clone_size: NA
v_call: TRBV9
cdr3_length: 13
cdr3_aa: CASSPQGATEAFF
cdr3_nt: TGTGCCAGCAGCCCCCAGGGGGCCACTGAAGCTTTCTTT

d_call: NA
j_call: TRBJ2-7
clone_size: NA
v_call: TRBV2
cdr3_length: 13
cdr3_aa: CASISEAAYEQYF
cdr3_nt: TGTGCCAGTATAAGTGAGGCCGCCTACGAGCAGTACTTC

d_call: NA
j_call: TRBJ1-1
clone_size: NA
v_call: TRBV5-1
cdr3_length: 14
cdr3_aa: CASSLLGQNTEAFF
cdr3_nt: TGCGCCAGCAGCTTGTTGGGACAGAACACTGAAGCTTTCTTT

d_call: NA
j_call: TRBJ1-2
clone_size: NA
v_call: TRBV6-1
cdr3_length: 13
cdr3_aa: CASSDLVRGGYTF
cdr3_nt: TGTGCCAGCAGTGATTTGGTTAGGGGCGGCTACACCTTC

d_call: NA
j_call: TRBJ1-4
clone_size: NA
v_call: TRBV7-8
cdr3_length: 17
cdr3_aa: CASSLVTGGSFNEKLFF
cdr3_nt: TGTGCCAGCAGCTTAGTGACAGGAGGCTCCTTCAATGAAAAACTGTTTTTT

d_call: TRBD1
j_call: TRBJ2-7
clone_size: NA
v_call: TRBV27
cdr3_length: 18
cdr3_aa: CASSLSWADWDSGVEQYF
cdr3_nt: TGTGCCAGCAGTTTATCTTGGGCGGATTGGGACAGTGGGGTCGAGCAGTACTTC

d_call: TRBD1
j_call: TRBJ1-1
clone_size: NA
v_call: TRBV19
cdr3_length: 16
cdr3_aa: CASSIFRDRGRPEAFF
cdr3_nt: TGTGCCAGTAGTATATTCCGGGACAGGGGTAGACCTGAAGCTTTCTTT

d_call: NA
j_call: TRBJ2-7
clone_size: few
v_call: TRBV9
cdr3_length: 16
cdr3_aa: CASSTPRDRGSYEQYF
cdr3_nt: TGTGCCAGCAGCACCCCCCGGGACCGGGGGAGTTACGAGCAGTACTTC

d_call: NA
j_call: TRBJ2-1
clone_size: NA
v_call: TRBV10-3
cdr3_length: 17
cdr3_aa: CAISGLQGKSSYNEQFF
cdr3_nt: TGTGCCATCAGTGGTCTACAGGGCAAGAGCTCCTACAATGAGCAGTTCTTC

d_call: NA
j_call: TRBJ1-3
clone_size: NA
v_call: TRBV9
cdr3_length: 20
cdr3_aa: CASSVQGQTRGEHSGNTIYF
cdr3_nt: TGTGCCAGCAGTGTACAAGGACAGACTCGAGGGGAACACTCTGGAAACACCATATATTTT

d_call: NA
j_call: TRBJ1-1
clone_size: once
v_call: TRBV11-2
cdr3_length: 14
cdr3_aa: CASSSQFRNTEAFF
cdr3_nt: TGTGCCAGCAGCTCCCAGTTCAGGAACACTGAAGCTTTCTTT

d_call: NA
j_call: TRBJ1-1
clone_size: NA
v_call: TRBV19
cdr3_length: 15
cdr3_aa: CASSIGVLRDTEAFF
cdr3_nt: TGTGCCAGTAGTATCGGGGTATTGAGGGACACTGAAGCTTTCTTT